The clone carrying this TCR beta chain was counted a single time. The junction differs from germline at one of its ends, possibly a read error. At the DNA level, this CDR3 is encoded by other sequences in the same sample as well. The repertoire was sequenced with immunoSEQ multiplex PCR; TCRdb's copy has only in-frame clones and lacks some. The profile shows approximately 340,000 clones, 85% of them singletons. The data are from a study of Ad26.COV2.S vaccination and SARS-CoV-2 variants. Germline CDR1 is SGHKS and CDR2 is YYEKEE (reference sequence). The CDR3 sequence is 16 residues long. Treatment denoted: around 19 received Ad26.COV2.S at low or high dose, single or two shots; 5 received placebo; per-sample allocation not given. Samples came from day 63 after the first vaccine or placebo injection. Expressing Wuhan-strain SARS-CoV-2 spike, an Ad26 vector served as the vaccine.

The rearrangement joins TRBV5-5 to TRBJ2-2; D is possibly TRBD2 (5 bases). The TCR sequence derives from a person between 18 and 65 years old who received the Ad26.COV2.S COVID-19 vaccine or a placebo. The material was peripheral blood, obtained in a trial of Ad26.COV2.S vaccine versus placebo. The CDR3 region is CASSLAGRVNTGELFF. The CDR3, as DNA: TGTGCCAGTAGCTTGGCCGGGCGGGTCAACACCGGGGAGCTGTTTTTT.